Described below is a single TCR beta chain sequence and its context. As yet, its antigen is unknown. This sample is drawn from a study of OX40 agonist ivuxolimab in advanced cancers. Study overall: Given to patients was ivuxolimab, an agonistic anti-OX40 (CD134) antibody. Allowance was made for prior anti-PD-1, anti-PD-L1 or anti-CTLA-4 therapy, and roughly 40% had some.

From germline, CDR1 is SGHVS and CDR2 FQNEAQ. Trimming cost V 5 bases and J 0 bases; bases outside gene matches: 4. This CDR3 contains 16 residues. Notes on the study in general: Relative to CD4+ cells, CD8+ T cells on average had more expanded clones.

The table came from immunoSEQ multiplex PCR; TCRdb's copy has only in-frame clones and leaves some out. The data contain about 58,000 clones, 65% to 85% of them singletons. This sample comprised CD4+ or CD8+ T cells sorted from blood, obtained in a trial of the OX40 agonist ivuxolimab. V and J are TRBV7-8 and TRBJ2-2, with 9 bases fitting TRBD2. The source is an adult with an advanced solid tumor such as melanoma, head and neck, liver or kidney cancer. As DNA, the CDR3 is TGTGCCAGCAGCGTCCGACTAGCGGCGAACACCGGGGAGCTGTTTTTT. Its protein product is CASSVRLAANTGELFF. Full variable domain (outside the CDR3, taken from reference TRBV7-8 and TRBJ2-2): GAGVSQSPRYKVAKRGQDVALRCDPISGHVSLFWYQQALGQGPEFLTYFQNEAQLDKSGLPSDRFFAERPEGSVSTLKIQRTQQEDSAVYLCASSVRLAANTGELFFGEGSRLTVL.